This T cell receptor beta chain was captured in a study of OX40 agonist ivuxolimab in advanced cancers. Overall study context: Partial responses were recorded for three patients, including one with hepatocellular carcinoma and two with cutaneous melanoma.

Using immunoSEQ multiplex PCR, the repertoire was profiled, and TCRdb retains in-frame clones only, with some absent. The data show about 99,000 clones, 95% to 97% seen once. A remark on this clone: No antigen is known for it.

Study conclusions and caveats: Within 6 weeks, CD4+ and CD8+ blood T cells expanded clonally at 0.1 to 3.0 mg/kg. The authors also found low normalized T-cell clonal expansion in some nonresponders.

Collection of blood occurred at baseline, at cycle 4 day 1, and at cycle 7 day 1. The CDR3 is 15 amino acids. With 6 bases clipped from V and 3 bases from J, the junction kept 9 bases outside the gene matches. Germline CDR1 and CDR2: MGHRA and YSYEKL. The receptor was isolated from an adult with an advanced solid tumor such as melanoma, head and neck, liver or kidney cancer. J is TRBJ2-7 and V is TRBV4-1; 9 bases map to TRBD1. The specimen comprised CD4+ or CD8+ T cells sorted from blood, sampled in a trial of the OX40 agonist ivuxolimab. CDR3 in DNA: TGCGCCAGCAGGCCAAGCTTGGGACAGGGCTACGAGCAGTACTTC. Its protein product is CASRPSLGQGYEQYF.